This passage covers 15 T cell receptor beta chains from one sample sequenced in a study of tissue T cells after allogeneic stem cell transplantation. This research-autopsy study prospectively enrolled adult allogeneic hematopoietic cell transplant recipients with steroid-refractory graft-versus-host disease. Some clones are missing from TCRdb's copy, which holds only in-frame ones; the method was immunoSEQ multiplex PCR. The table has a few thousand clones, 50% to 70% seen once. The sample in question was duodenal tissue, obtained at autopsy. These receptors all stem from a male patient over 55 with steroid-refractory graft-versus-host disease after an allogeneic stem cell transplant. Some T cells here may be from the graft donor.

The J gene is TRBJ1-1, the V gene TRBV6-6, with TRBD1 matching over 11 bases. The V gene's germline CDR1 is MNHNY and CDR2 SVGAGI (reference sequence). V was pared by 5 bases and J by 7 bases, with 9 bases of the junction left unmatched. The CDR3 covers 15 residues. The CDR3 DNA sequence: TGTGCCAGCAGTACCCGGGACAGGGGGGTTCGTGAAGCTTTCTTT. Translating gives CASSTRDRGVREAFF.

This clone has a handful of counts. V is TRBV7-9 and J is TRBJ2-1; no clear D. Looked up from germline, CDR1 is SEHNR and CDR2 is FQNEAQ (reference sequence). V was shortened by 5 bases and J by 2 bases, with 7 bases between the two germline ends. The CDR3 is 13 amino acids. The CDR3 DNA is TGTGCCAGCAGCGGGCAAGCCTACAATGAGCAGTTCTTC. Translated, it gives CASSGQAYNEQFF.

This chain connects TRBV3-1 (or the pseudogene TRBV3-2) to TRBJ1-2; D might be TRBD1 (6 bases). Germline CDR1 LGHDT, CDR2 YNNKEL (reference sequence). CDR3 length equals 15 residues. The V and J ends lost 4 bases and 7 bases respectively, with 19 bases between them. CDR3 coding DNA: TGTGCCAGCAGCCCAGTGGGGGCAGGGGCGAGTGGCTACACCTTC. It translates to CASSPVGAGASGYTF.

V and J are TRBV19 and TRBJ2-3; TRBD2 aligns across 7 bases. From germline, CDR1 is LNHDA and CDR2 SQIVND (reference sequence). The V gene end was trimmed by 3 bases and the J gene end by 2 bases; junction bases not matched to a gene: 8. The CDR3 covers 16 residues. The CDR3 sequence: CASSIIGGSPTDTQYF. The CDR3 nucleotides are TGTGCCAGTAGTATCATCGGGGGGAGTCCCACAGATACGCAGTATTTT.

This clone was seen a single time. The chain combines TRBV5-8 with TRBJ1-5; D gene ambiguous. The CDR3 sequence is 14 residues long. The ends were cut back, 5 bases at V and 5 bases at J, with 14 bases in the middle. The V gene's germline CDR1 is SGHTS and CDR2 YDEGEE. The CDR3 sequence is CASSGGEIHQPQHF. CDR3 DNA sequence: TGTGCCAGCAGTGGTGGAGAGATACATCAGCCCCAGCATTTT.

This rearrangement joins TRBV6-5 to TRBJ1-4; no clear D gene. Germline CDR1 reads MNHEY; CDR2 reads SVGAGI. The CDR3 extends over 14 amino acids. Trimming left V 8 bases short and J 8 bases short, with 18 bases between. As DNA, the CDR3 is TGTGCCAGCTCCTATGACGGGATAGGAGAAAAACTGTTTTTT. Encoded protein: CASSYDGIGEKLFF.

This chain joins TRBV27 and TRBJ2-1; D unclear. The CDR3 contains 14 residues. Germline loops: CDR1 MNHEY, CDR2 SMNVEV (reference sequence). V lost 5 bases and J lost 5, with 13 bases in between. DNA of the CDR3: TGTGCCAGCAGTCAGGACCGGAATGACAATGAGCAGTTCTTC. This gives the protein CASSQDRNDNEQFF.

The chain employs TRBV15 and TRBJ2-1; TRBD2 matches at 7 bases. The germline CDR1 and CDR2 sequences are LNHNV and YYDKDF (reference sequence). V was clipped by 2 bases and J by 9 bases; unmatched bases: 4. CDR3 size: 13 residues. The CDR3 region is CATSRPLALEQFF. CDR3 DNA sequence: TGTGCCACCAGCAGACCACTAGCGCTTGAGCAGTTCTTC.

The rearrangement links TRBV7-9 to TRBJ2-1, with 7 positions matching TRBD1. Germline CDR1 reads SEHNR; CDR2 reads FQNEAQ (reference sequence). V lost 4 bases to trimming and J lost 4 bases; unmatched junction nucleotides: 10. This CDR3 is built from 16 residues. The CDR3 protein is CASSSSGTENYNEQFF. The DNA for the CDR3 is TGTGCCAGCAGCTCCTCTGGGACAGAAAATTACAATGAGCAGTTCTTC.

The V and J genes are TRBV19 and TRBJ2-5, with D unresolved. The CDR3 is 13 amino acids. Germline V CDR1 and CDR2: LNHDA, SQIVND (reference sequence). V was trimmed by 8 bases and J by 5 bases, leaving 15 bases between them. This CDR3 is CASGDISFETQYF. The CDR3 DNA reads as TGTGCCAGTGGTGACATTTCGTTCGAGACCCAGTACTTC.

The chain is built from TRBV7-9 and TRBJ2-2; D perhaps matches TRBD2 (5 bases). CDR3 size: 16 residues. The germline CDR1 and CDR2 sequences are SEHNR and FQNEAQ (reference sequence). V lost 1 base to trimming and J lost 3 bases, with 12 bases between them. CDR3 bases: TGTGCCAGCAGCTTAGGGTCGGGGTCGTACACCGGGGAGCTGTTTTTT. Protein: CASSLGSGSYTGELFF.

The chain has TRBV19 and TRBJ2-5, with D perhaps matching TRBD2 (5 bases). CDR1 is LNHDA and CDR2 is SQIVND in the germline V gene (reference sequence). Trimming took 7 bases from V and 5 from J, leaving 17 bases between them. The CDR3 length is 14 residues. The CDR3 loop is CASTVDRAAETQYF. The CDR3 DNA is TGTGCCAGTACCGTGGACCGAGCGGCGGAGACCCAGTACTTC.

The V call is TRBV2, the J call TRBJ2-2, with 11 bases that match TRBD1. The trim removed 8 bases at V and 5 bases at J, leaving 7 bases unmatched. Per the germline V gene, CDR1 is SNHLY and CDR2 is FYNNEI. The CDR3 has 15 residues. CDR3 in DNA: TGTGCCAGCGGGAACCGGGACAGGGGGACCGGGGAGCTGTTTTTT. The encoded protein is CASGNRDRGTGELFF.

The V and J genes are TRBV7-3 and TRBJ2-1, with D perhaps matching TRBD2 (7 bases). The CDR3 is 15 residues long. V lost 4 bases and J 6 bases, leaving 16 bases between the germline ends. CDR1 is SGHTA, CDR2 FQGTGA, per germline. The CDR3 nucleotides are TGTGCCAGCAGCTGGGGAGGGGGGACGGTCAATGAGCAGTTCTTC. Translated: CASSWGGGTVNEQFF.

This chain joins TRBV4-2 and TRBJ1-5; perhaps TRBD1 as D (6 bases). The germline V gene has CDR1 LGHNA and CDR2 YNFKEQ. The length of the CDR3 is 15 residues. V lost 0 bases to trimming and J lost 6 bases, with 12 bases between them. CDR3: CASSQERRGVQPQHF. For the CDR3, the DNA is TGTGCCAGCAGCCAAGAGAGGAGGGGGGTTCAGCCCCAGCATTTT.